Below, one TCR beta chain is given with its context. Its antigen is currently unknown. Repertoires were generated with immunoSEQ multiplex PCR, while TCRdb's copy carries only in-frame clones and drops some. The sample contains about 9,800 clones, approximately 44% of which appear only once. Between the trimmed V and J ends, which lost 4 bases and 4 bases, there was a span of 4 bases. Germline V gene sequence: CDR1 LNHDA, CDR2 SQIVND (reference sequence). The CDR3 is made up of 11 amino acids. The source of the sample is a study of T cells in localized non-small cell lung cancer. General study findings and limits: Sequence data derive from only one tumor region, so heterogeneity remains possible. Uninvolved neighboring lung showed the greatest T cell clonality, exceeding tumor.

The sequencing used lymph node tissue, collected before any cancer treatment. The origin of this receptor is a woman aged 40 to 75 with stage I lung adenocarcinoma. The V gene is TRBV19, the J gene TRBJ2-5; D not certain. As DNA, the CDR3 is TGTGCCAGTAGTAACGGAGAGACCCAGTACTTC. It encodes CASSNGETQYF. The full variable domain, with the rest looked up from reference TRBV19 and TRBJ2-5, is DGGITQSPKYLFRKEGQNVTLSCEQNLNHDAMYWYRQDPGQGLRLIYYSQIVNDFQKGDIAEGYSVSREKKESFPLTVTSAQKNPTAFYLCASSNGETQYFGPGTRLLVL.